The 28 T cell receptor beta chains below all came from one sample that was sequenced in a study of human T cells and chemical hapten exposure. Noted time point: patch test 1, 2 weeks after DPC sensitization. The treatment was: therapeutic diphenylcyclopropenone sensitization with weekly scalp DPC. TCRdb ran MiXCR on the RACE reads and lists one entry per CDR3 protein. The sample yields roughly 380,000 distinct CDR3 sequences, more than 4.5% seen once. Here the sequenced sample was whole blood, taken in connection with sensitization to the hapten diphenylcyclopropenone (DPC). The receptors derive from a woman aged 45-59 years with alopecia areata. Some clones in this sample may be carry-over from other donors' samples.

The V gene is TRBV10-3, the J gene TRBJ1-1, with a weak D call TRBD1 (6 bases). The CDR3 has 15 amino acids. Per germline, CDR1 ENHRY and CDR2 SYGVKD. Trimming took off 10 bases at V and 2 bases at J, with 20 bases between the two ends. CDR3 coding DNA: TGTGCCACCCGGTTAGATCTACAGGGCAACACTGAAGCTTTCTTT. Translated, it gives CATRLDLQGNTEAFF.

This clonotype has a count of ten or more. The V gene is TRBV29-1, the J gene TRBJ2-3; D is unclear. The CDR3 is 13 residues long. V dropped 3 bases and J dropped 2 bases, with 9 bases sitting between them. Germline-derived CDR1 and CDR2 are SQVTM and ANQGSEA. CDR3 DNA sequence: TGCAGCGTTGATCTCGGTCACACAGATACGCAGTATTTT. It translates to CSVDLGHTDTQYF.

At least ten counts were recorded for this clonotype. The V and J genes are TRBV29-1 and TRBJ2-1; 10 bases are a match to TRBD2. V lost 7 bases to trimming and J lost 8 bases; unmatched junction nucleotides: 2. CDR1 SQVTM and CDR2 ANQGSEA come from the germline V gene. This CDR3 is 11 amino acids long. The CDR3 region is CSASGRDEQFF. CDR3 in DNA: TGCAGCGCGAGCGGGAGGGATGAGCAGTTCTTC.

This clonotype was recorded many times. The CDR3 region has the DNA TGTGCCACCAGCAGACCGACAGTAACGGGTCAGCCCCAGCATTTT. Its translation: CATSRPTVTGQPQHF. This chain connects TRBV15 to TRBJ1-5; tentative D call: TRBD1 (5 bases). Germline CDR1 reads LNHNV; CDR2 reads YYDKDF (reference sequence). The CDR3 length is 15 residues. Trimming shortened V by 2 bases and J by 6 bases, and 14 bases separated the two germline ends.

The chain has TRBV5-4 and TRBJ1-2; 11 bases match TRBD1. With V trimmed by 5 bases and J by 4 bases, 7 bases remained unmatched. Germline lookup yields CDR1 SGHNT and CDR2 YYREEE (reference sequence). The CDR3 runs to 15 residues. In nucleotides, the CDR3 is TGTGCCAGCAGGGCTGGACAGGGGGCTCCCTATGGCTACACCTTC. Encoded protein: CASRAGQGAPYGYTF.

The V call is TRBV15, the J call TRBJ2-3; the match to TRBD2 covers 14 bases. V lost 5 bases and J lost 4; bases outside the gene matches: 5. This CDR3 region has 16 residues. Germline assignment: CDR1 LNHNV and CDR2 YYDKDF (reference sequence). The CDR3 protein is CATSSQTSGRADTQYF. CDR3 bases: TGTGCCACCAGCTCACAGACTAGCGGGAGGGCAGATACGCAGTATTTT.

This clonotype was detected ten times or more. The genes are TRBV20-1 and TRBJ2-1, with D tentatively TRBD2 (5 bases). Trimming cost V 3 bases and J 6 bases, with 18 bases left between them. CDR1 is DFQATT, CDR2 SNEGSKA, per germline (reference sequence). The CDR3 sequence is 15 residues long. The chain's CDR3 is CSASSPATGGNEQFF. Written as DNA, the CDR3 is TGCAGTGCTAGTAGTCCGGCTACCGGAGGCAATGAGCAGTTCTTC.

The rearrangement uses TRBV12-3 or TRBV12-4 and TRBJ1-1; D is possibly TRBD1 (6 bases). Trimming took off 7 bases at V and 6 bases at J, with 15 bases between the two ends. This CDR3 region has 13 residues. CDR3 in DNA: TGTGCCAGCATTCAAGGGGGATCCGCTGAAGCTTTCTTT. Translated: CASIQGGSAEAFF.

This sequence joins TRBV6-1 and TRBJ2-1, with D possibly TRBD2 on 5 matching bases. The CDR3 totals 15 residues. Trimming pared 5 bases from V and 8 bases from J, leaving 19 bases between. The germline CDR1 and CDR2 sequences are MNHNS and SASEGT. The CDR3 sequence: CASSKEASPSYEQFF. In DNA, the CDR3 is TGTGCCAGCAGTAAGGAGGCTAGTCCAAGCTATGAGCAGTTCTTC.

This clonotype was detected ten times or more. The chain uses TRBV7-9 and TRBJ1-3, with D tentatively TRBD1 (5 bases). Trimming stripped 2 bases from V and 0 bases from J, with 11 bases between. CDR3 size: 16 residues. Germline V gene sequence: CDR1 SEHNR, CDR2 FQNEAQ (reference sequence). The CDR3 spells CASSLHNRSSGNTIYF. CDR3 bases: TGTGCCAGCAGCTTACATAACAGGAGCTCTGGAAACACCATATATTTT.

In its sample, this clonotype was seen many times. The chain has TRBV7-8 and TRBJ2-1, with 10 bases matching TRBD2. Trimming cost V 4 bases and J 9 bases; bases outside gene matches: 12. Per the germline V gene, CDR1 is SGHVS and CDR2 is FQNEAQ. The CDR3 has 16 amino acids. The CDR3 loop reads CASSSGASGRTGEQFF. In DNA form, the CDR3 reads TGTGCCAGCAGCTCCGGGGCTAGCGGGAGAACTGGTGAGCAGTTCTTC.

This clonotype was observed a handful of times. The CDR3 bases are TGCAGTGCAGGACTAGCGGGGACCACCGGGGAGCTGTTTTTT. It yields the protein CSAGLAGTTGELFF. The chain couples TRBV20-1 to TRBJ2-2; 12 nucleotides match TRBD2. The germline V gene has CDR1 DFQATT and CDR2 SNEGSKA (reference sequence). The CDR3 has 14 residues. The ends lost 6 bases at V and 4 bases at J; junction bases unmatched: 3.

In DNA form, the CDR3 reads TGTGCCAGCAGCTTGGGTGAAAAGACCCAGTACTTC. Amino acids: CASSLGEKTQYF. The genes are TRBV11-1 and TRBJ2-5; unclear D gene. V was shortened by 3 bases and J by 6 bases, with 8 bases between the two germline ends. This CDR3 has 12 amino acids. Germline V gene lookup returns CDR1 SGHAT and CDR2 FQDESV (reference sequence).

The chain uses TRBV13 and TRBJ2-5; TRBD2 matches at 7 bases. V shed 5 bases and J 4 bases; nucleotides not matched to a gene: 10. CDR3 length equals 15 residues. The V gene's germline CDR1 is PRHDT and CDR2 FYEKMQ (reference sequence). The CDR3 DNA sequence: TGTGCCAGCAGCCTACCGGGGGGAGGTCGAGAGACCCAGTACTTC. Protein: CASSLPGGGRETQYF.

V usage is TRBV12-3 or TRBV12-4 and J usage is TRBJ1-5; tentative D call: TRBD1 (5 bases). The CDR3 has 14 amino acids. Trimming removed 7 bases at V and 3 bases at J, with 13 bases between. Here the CDR3 reads CASNGGLDNQPQHF. The CDR3 nucleotides read TGTGCCAGCAACGGGGGTCTAGACAATCAGCCCCAGCATTTT.

The sample holds many counts of this clonotype. The V gene is TRBV6-5, the J gene TRBJ2-5; D may be TRBD1 or TRBD2 (5 bases each). CDR1 is MNHEY, CDR2 SVGAGI, per germline. The CDR3 totals 15 residues. The V end was cut by 5 bases, the J end by 5 bases, with 18 bases between. The CDR3 DNA is TGTGCCAGCAGTCCTGGGGTAGCCTGGGGGGAGACCCAGTACTTC. Protein sequence: CASSPGVAWGETQYF.

This clonotype has ten or more counts. The chain carries TRBV20-1 and TRBJ2-7, with D tentatively TRBD1 (8 bases). Germline CDR1 DFQATT, CDR2 SNEGSKA (reference sequence). With 5 bases removed from V and 7 bases from J, the gap between germline ends came to 15 bases. The CDR3 contains 12 residues. The CDR3 DNA reads as TGCAGTGCTCGACAGGGGAGGGGGGAGCAGTACTTC. Translation: CSARQGRGEQYF.

This clonotype was seen more than once but under ten times. The V gene is TRBV30, the J gene TRBJ2-1; 11 positions match TRBD2. Germline lookup yields CDR1 GTSNPN and CDR2 SVGIG (reference sequence). V trimming: 6 bases; J trimming: 3 bases; junction bases outside the gene matches: 4. The length of the CDR3 is 14 residues. The CDR3 DNA is TGTGCCTGTTTAGCGGGAGGGTTCTACAATGAGCAGTTCTTC. Translated: CACLAGGFYNEQFF.

This clonotype was counted at least ten times. This rearrangement joins TRBV6-5 to TRBJ1-2; a weak D match, TRBD1 (5 bases). Germline loops: CDR1 MNHEY, CDR2 SVGAGI. V was trimmed by 4 bases and J by 8 bases, leaving 8 bases between them. This CDR3 contains 11 residues. The CDR3 DNA is TGTGCCAGCAGTTCAACAGGAGGCTACACCTTC. Translating gives CASSSTGGYTF.

The chain recombines TRBV27 with TRBJ1-4; D remains ambiguous. Per the germline V gene, CDR1 is MNHEY and CDR2 is SMNVEV (reference sequence). The CDR3 is 14 residues long. Deletions cut 4 bases from V and 6 bases from J, with 12 bases between. The CDR3 DNA reads as TGTGCCAGCAGTTCCGGCGGCAGAGATGAAAAACTGTTTTTT. Translated: CASSSGGRDEKLFF.

This chain joins TRBV30 and TRBJ2-1, with 10 nucleotides matching TRBD2. CDR1 is GTSNPN, CDR2 SVGIG, per germline (reference sequence). Losses at the gene ends were 7 bases for V and 10 bases for J; bases not matched to a gene: 4. The CDR3 extends over 11 amino acids. The CDR3 is CASRLAGEQFF. CDR3 nucleotides: TGTGCCTCGCGACTAGCGGGCGAGCAGTTCTTC.

This clonotype has ten or more counts. V is TRBV2 and J is TRBJ1-4; possible D gene TRBD1, 6 bases. The CDR3 length is 15 residues. CDR1 and CDR2 from the germline V gene are SNHLY and FYNNEI. The V and J ends lost 1 base and 10 bases respectively, with 16 bases between them. CDR3: CASSEEGGKGVKLFF. CDR3 in DNA: TGTGCCAGCAGTGAAGAGGGGGGCAAGGGTGTAAAACTGTTTTTT.

This clonotype was seen only a few times. The V and J genes are TRBV9 and TRBJ2-2, with 9 bases matching TRBD2. The CDR3 is made up of 17 amino acids. The trim removed 0 bases at V and 5 bases at J, leaving 8 bases unmatched. Germline CDR1 is SGDLS and CDR2 is YYNGEE. In nucleotides, the CDR3 is TGTGCCAGCAGCGTAGTCGCGGCTAGCGGGAAAACCGGGGAGCTGTTTTTT. Amino acids: CASSVVAASGKTGELFF. Supplemented by reference TRBV9 and TRBJ2-2, the full variable domain reads DSGVTQTPKHLITATGQRVTLRCSPRSGDLSVYWYQQSLDQGLQFLIQYYNGEERAKGNILERFSAQQFPDLHSELNLSSLELGDSALYFCASSVVAASGKTGELFFGEGSRLTVL.

This clonotype was detected many times. The chain combines TRBV28 with TRBJ2-1; the match to TRBD2 covers 8 bases. V lost 2 bases, J lost 2 bases, and 8 bases stayed unmatched. Germline V gene data show CDR1 as MDHEN and CDR2 as SYDVKM. The CDR3 is 17 amino acids. This CDR3 reads CASSLEVAGMTYNEQFF. In nucleotides, the CDR3 is TGTGCCAGCAGTTTAGAGGTAGCGGGAATGACCTACAATGAGCAGTTCTTC.

The rearrangement links TRBV28 to TRBJ1-2; D is perhaps TRBD1 (6 bases). The CDR3 is 13 amino acids. The germline V gene has CDR1 MDHEN and CDR2 SYDVKM. Trimming cost V 5 bases and J 8 bases, with 15 bases left between them. This CDR3 is CASSATDSDGYTF. CDR3 in DNA: TGTGCCAGCAGTGCCACGGACAGTGACGGCTACACCTTC.

This clonotype came up many times. The J gene is TRBJ2-5, the V gene TRBV6-5, with D perhaps assigned TRBD1 or TRBD2 (5 bases each). V was cut by 0 bases and J by 9 bases, with 14 bases left in between. This CDR3 comprises 14 residues. The V gene's germline CDR1 is MNHEY and CDR2 SVGAGI. The CDR3 DNA is TGTGCCAGCAGTTACTCGAGCGGCGTAGGGGCCCAGTACTTC. Amino acids: CASSYSSGVGAQYF.

This clonotype was detected many times. This chain connects TRBV29-1 to TRBJ2-1, with 7 nucleotides matching TRBD2. This CDR3 is 9 amino acids long. J was trimmed by 13 bases and V by 6 bases; bases with no gene match: 3. The germline gives CDR1 SQVTM, CDR2 ANQGSEA. The CDR3 sequence: CSVRESQFF. CDR3 DNA: TGCAGCGTGCGGGAGTCACAGTTCTTC.

The CDR3 loop is CASSQEGSSYNEQFF. In DNA form, the CDR3 reads TGCGCCAGCAGCCAAGAGGGAAGCTCCTACAATGAGCAGTTCTTC. This sequence joins TRBV4-3 and TRBJ2-1; D gene ambiguous. CDR1 is LGHNA, CDR2 YSLEER, per germline. This CDR3 has 15 amino acids. Trimming took off 0 bases at V and 0 bases at J, with 6 bases between the two ends.